The entry below gives a single T cell receptor (beta chain) sequence along with its context. The antigen remains undetermined. This sample is part of a study of graft-versus-host responses after intestinal transplantation. Study summary: Each recipient received a multivisceral, liver-intestinal, or isolated intestinal graft. The whole recipient group had anti-thymocyte globulin induction followed by tacrolimus and steroids for two to three years. The study's findings and limits: The presence of high graft-versus-host to host-versus-graft clonal ratios in allografts characterized patients with graft-donor T cell macrochimerism. Early declines in HvG clones that occurred post-transplant were associated with peak circulating GvH clone levels.

Repertoires were generated with immunoSEQ multiplex PCR, while TCRdb's copy carries only in-frame clones and drops some. The sample holds roughly 110,000 clones, approximately 86% seen once. Material: unstimulated CD4+ T cells sorted from spleen or lymph node cells, obtained before transplant. The sequence was collected from a human donor who was the organ donor for an intestinal transplant.

CDR3 sequence reads: CASSHSYEQYF. In nucleotides, the CDR3 is TGTGCCAGCAGCCACTCCTACGAGCAGTACTTC. J is TRBJ2-7 and V is TRBV6-5; D unresolved. CDR1 MNHEY and CDR2 SVGAGI come from the germline V gene. The CDR3 sequence is 11 residues long. Trimming stripped 6 bases from V and 0 bases from J, with 3 bases between.